The 27 T cell receptor beta chains in this list originate from one sample, sequenced in a study of regulatory T cells in long-lasting Graves disease. Time point denoted: newly diagnosed GD, antithyroid drugs for less than 3 months. The authors made the TCR library using RNA they extracted from PBMCs. Library construction for TCR beta used iRepertoire HTBI primers and Arm-PCR of CDR3 regions. Via MiXCR, TCRdb re-called the multiplex PCR reads, giving one row per CDR3 protein. The sample includes approximately 440,000 distinct CDR3 sequences, roughly 17% of them seen just once. This sample was shared with a second study, whose subject was T cells in Graves' hyperthyroidism and ophthalmopathy.

The sample in question was peripheral blood mononuclear cells (PBMCs), obtained at new diagnosis, from a patient treated with antithyroid drugs. The origin of the receptors is a man aged 35 to 55 with Graves disease.

This clonotype was detected a few times. This sequence joins TRBV2 and TRBJ1-2; D not certain. The germline CDR1 and CDR2 sequences are SNHLY and FYNNEI. The CDR3 totals 15 residues. Deletions cut 6 bases from V and 4 bases from J, with 18 bases between. In DNA form, the CDR3 reads TGTGCCAGCAGAGGGTCAGATTACTCCGTCTATGGCTACACCTTC. It specifies CASRGSDYSVYGYTF.

The chain has TRBV5-1 and TRBJ2-1, with D unclear. V was pared by 3 bases and J by 5 bases, with 6 bases between. The V gene's germline CDR1 is SGHRS and CDR2 YFSETQ. The CDR3 sequence is 12 residues long. CDR3 in amino acids: CASSYRDNEQFF. For the CDR3, the DNA is TGCGCCAGCAGCTACCGGGACAATGAGCAGTTCTTC.

This clonotype was seen ten or more times. The rearrangement links TRBV6-1 to TRBJ2-7; TRBD1 is a possible D gene (6 bases). Germline assignment: CDR1 MNHNS and CDR2 SASEGT. The CDR3 has 14 amino acids. The germline V and J ends were trimmed by 5 bases and 3 bases, with 14 bases remaining between them. CDR3 DNA sequence: TGTGCCAGCAGTACGACAGAGGGGGTCTACGAGCAGTACTTC. This gives the protein CASSTTEGVYEQYF.

At least ten counts were recorded for this clonotype. V is TRBV20-1 and J is TRBJ2-5, with TRBD1 matching over 9 bases. V dropped 4 bases and J dropped 4; count of bases not matched to a gene: 10. The CDR3 contains 15 residues. Germline V gives CDR1 DFQATT, CDR2 SNEGSKA (reference sequence). The CDR3 spells CSATPDDRGSETQYF. The CDR3 region has the DNA TGCAGTGCTACACCCGATGACAGGGGGTCAGAGACCCAGTACTTC.

This clonotype has a count of ten or more. CDR3 region: CAISDRGEGGSYEQYF. Written as DNA, the CDR3 is TGTGCCATCAGTGACCGCGGGGAGGGCGGGAGCTACGAGCAGTACTTC. The chain links TRBV10-3 to TRBJ2-7, with 7 bases lining up with TRBD2. Germline-derived CDR1 and CDR2 are ENHRY and SYGVKD. The CDR3 length is 16 residues. The V and J ends lost 3 bases and 3 bases, in that order; junction bases with no gene match: 11.

The rearrangement uses TRBV5-1 and TRBJ2-7; no clear D. This CDR3 spans 14 amino acids. V was trimmed by 3 bases and J by 7 bases, leaving 17 bases between them. The germline V gene encodes CDR1 SGHRS and CDR2 YFSETQ. In DNA form, the CDR3 reads TGCGCCAGCAGCTACCCGGGCACCCTAAGGGAGCAGTACTTC. Translation: CASSYPGTLREQYF.

V is TRBV7-9 and J is TRBJ2-2, with TRBD1 matching over 10 bases. Trimming at V came to 3 bases and at J to 2 bases, leaving 3 bases not matched to a gene. The CDR3 spans 16 residues. Looked up from germline, CDR1 is SEHNR and CDR2 is FQNEAQ (reference sequence). DNA for the CDR3: TGTGCCAGCAGCTTCGGACAGGGGGTCAACACCGGGGAGCTGTTTTTT. It specifies CASSFGQGVNTGELFF.

The chain employs TRBV20-1 and TRBJ1-2, with 8 positions matching TRBD1. J gave up 6 bases and V 1 base, and 7 bases lay outside the gene matches. CDR3 length equals 14 residues. CDR1 is DFQATT, CDR2 SNEGSKA, per germline (reference sequence). The CDR3 sequence: CSARVPGGKNGYTF. CDR3 sequence (DNA): TGCAGTGCTAGAGTTCCAGGGGGCAAAAATGGCTACACCTTC.

Here the CDR3 DNA reads TGCAGCGTTGAGTATAGCGGGAGCGCCTACGAGCAGTACTTC. Its protein is CSVEYSGSAYEQYF. This sequence joins TRBV29-1 and TRBJ2-7; 9 bases are a match to TRBD2. Unmatched junction bases numbered 5, after V lost 3 bases and J lost 2 bases. There are 14 residues in the CDR3. Looked up from germline, CDR1 is SQVTM and CDR2 is ANQGSEA.

This sequence joins TRBV7-9 and TRBJ2-3; TRBD2 might be the D (6 bases). Deletions cut 5 bases from V and 2 bases from J, with 14 bases between. The CDR3 length is 15 residues. Germline CDR1 and CDR2: SEHNR and FQNEAQ (reference sequence). This chain's CDR3 is CASSPKGTPTDTQYF. The CDR3 DNA reads TGTGCCAGCAGCCCGAAAGGGACTCCCACAGATACGCAGTATTTT. Complete variable domain (other parts from reference TRBV7-9 and TRBJ2-3): DTGVSQNPRHKITKRGQNVTFRCDPISEHNRLYWYRQTLGQGPEFLTYFQNEAQLEKSRLLSDRFSAERPKGSFSTLEIQRTEQGDSAMYLCASSPKGTPTDTQYFGPGTRLTVL.

This clonotype was seen just once. A read error is possible here, since a much larger clone lies one base away. The V and J genes are TRBV28 and TRBJ2-7; 8 bases agree with TRBD2. The germline V gene has CDR1 MDHEN and CDR2 SYDVKM. The CDR3 loop spans 19 amino acids. V dropped 4 bases and J dropped 7; count of bases not matched to a gene: 24. The CDR3 here is CASSSMIGSGGIYYNEQYF. CDR3 DNA: TGTGCCAGCAGTTCTATGATAGGCTCGGGGGGGATCTACTACAATGAGCAGTACTTC. Using reference TRBV28 and TRBJ2-7 for the parts outside the CDR3, the full variable domain is DVKVTQSSRYLVKRTGEKVFLECVQDMDHENMFWYRQDPGLGLRLIYFSYDVKMKEKGDIPEGYSVSREKKERFSLILESASTNQTSMYLCASSSMIGSGGIYYNEQYFGPGTRLTVT.

This clonotype was seen only a few times. The chain recombines TRBV9 with TRBJ2-1, with D possibly matching TRBD2 (5 bases). CDR1 and CDR2 from the germline V gene are SGDLS and YYNGEE. V dropped 1 base and J dropped 7 bases, with 15 bases sitting between them. The CDR3 runs to 15 residues. The CDR3 DNA reads as TGTGCCAGCAGCGTATTGGCGACCGGCGGGAATGAGCAGTTCTTC. This encodes CASSVLATGGNEQFF.

This clonotype was observed many times. The V gene is TRBV18, the J gene TRBJ2-7; the match to TRBD1 covers 7 bases. J gave up 0 bases and V 1 base, and 6 bases lay outside the gene matches. CDR3 length equals 16 residues. Germline CDR1 and CDR2: KGHSH and LQKENI. For the CDR3, the DNA is TGTGCCAGCTCACCACGGGACAGAATAAACTCCTACGAGCAGTACTTC. Protein: CASSPRDRINSYEQYF.

This chain joins TRBV28 and TRBJ2-1, with 13 nucleotides matching TRBD2. CDR3 length: 15 residues. CDR1 and CDR2 from the germline V gene are MDHEN and SYDVKM. V was pared by 6 bases and J by 5 bases, with 4 bases of the junction left unmatched. CDR3 in DNA: TGTGCCAGCAGCGGACTAGCGGGAGCAAACAATGAGCAGTTCTTC. It translates to CASSGLAGANNEQFF.

This clonotype appeared many times. The genes are TRBV12-5 and TRBJ1-5; tentatively, D is TRBD1 (5 bases). Trimming stripped 3 bases from V and 2 bases from J, with 14 bases between. This CDR3 contains 16 residues. Germline CDR1 and CDR2: LGHNT and FRNRAP. The DNA for the CDR3 is TGTGCTAGTGGTTTTTTAGGGGCGATGGGCAATCAGCCCCAGCATTTT. Amino acid sequence: CASGFLGAMGNQPQHF.

This clonotype was recorded at least ten times. The chain combines TRBV20-1 with TRBJ1-2, with unresolved D. With 4 bases removed from V and 4 bases from J, the gap between germline ends came to 16 bases. The germline gives CDR1 DFQATT, CDR2 SNEGSKA (reference sequence). The CDR3 spans 14 residues. In DNA form, the CDR3 reads TGCAGTGCTATTAAAAGGGTTCCGCCCTATGGCTACACCTTC. Translating gives CSAIKRVPPYGYTF.

This clonotype was observed a handful of times. An end of the junction does not agree with germline; a read error may underlie this. The chain recombines TRBV4-1 with TRBJ2-6; D uncertain. Germline lookup yields CDR1 MGHRA and CDR2 YSYEKL. The CDR3 is 13 residues long. CDR3 bases: TGCGCCAGCGCGGCTTCTGAGGCCAACGTCCTGACTTTC. This codes for CASAASEANVLTF.

The chain joins TRBV11-2 to TRBJ1-4; 11 bases fit TRBD1. With 4 bases clipped from V and 0 bases from J, the junction kept 1 base outside the gene matches. CDR1 is SGHAT and CDR2 is FQNNGV in the germline V gene. This CDR3 contains 16 residues. The CDR3 bases are TGTGCCAGCAGCTCGGGACAGGGGGCAACTAATGAAAAACTGTTTTTT. It codes for CASSSGQGATNEKLFF. The complete variable domain, with remaining parts taken from reference TRBV11-2 and TRBJ1-4, reads EAGVAQSPRYKIIEKRQSVAFWCNPISGHATLYWYQQILGQGPKLLIQFQNNGVVDDSQLPKDRFSAERLKGVDSTLKIQPAKLEDSAVYLCASSSGQGATNEKLFFGSGTQLSVL.

There are many counts of this clonotype. The rearrangement uses TRBV2 and TRBJ1-1; D remains unclear. The CDR3 has 13 residues. CDR1 and CDR2 from the germline V gene are SNHLY and FYNNEI. V shed 2 bases and J shed 3 bases, with 7 bases lying between them. Written as DNA, the CDR3 is TGTGCCAGCAGTGAAAGCTTTGACACTGAAGCTTTCTTT. Translating gives CASSESFDTEAFF.

The chain joins TRBV4-1 to TRBJ2-4; tentative D call: TRBD1 (6 bases). Trimming cost V 0 bases and J 1 base, with 13 bases left between them. Per germline, CDR1 MGHRA and CDR2 YSYEKL. The CDR3 has 17 residues. For the CDR3, the DNA is TGCGCCAGCAGCCAAGAAAAGGGGGAGAGGGCCAAAAACATTCAGTACTTC. Protein product: CASSQEKGERAKNIQYF.

The sample holds many counts of this clonotype. The J gene is TRBJ2-5, the V gene TRBV29-1, with 9 positions matching TRBD1. From germline, CDR1 is SQVTM and CDR2 ANQGSEA. The CDR3 is 12 amino acids. V gave up 6 bases and J gave up 5 bases; unmatched junction bases: 4. For the CDR3, the DNA is TGCAGCGTGTGGACAGGGGACGAGACCCAGTACTTC. Translating it yields CSVWTGDETQYF.

The gene calls are TRBV19 and TRBJ1-5; 10 nucleotides align to TRBD1. CDR1 and CDR2 (germline): LNHDA, SQIVND (reference sequence). The V segment lost 4 bases and the J segment 4 bases; nucleotides outside the gene matches: 10. The CDR3 is 17 amino acids. The CDR3 DNA is TGTGCCAGTAGTACGCCACCCGGGACAGGGGTGAATCAGCCCCAGCATTTT. This encodes CASSTPPGTGVNQPQHF.

This clonotype has a count of ten or more. The genes are TRBV30 and TRBJ2-1, with D perhaps matching TRBD2 (6 bases). Germline CDR1 reads GTSNPN; CDR2 reads SVGIG (reference sequence). V was trimmed by 0 bases and J by 3 bases, leaving 12 bases between them. This CDR3 is built from 15 residues. This chain's CDR3 is CAWSVQRVRYNEQFF. The DNA for the CDR3 is TGTGCCTGGAGTGTCCAGCGGGTTCGCTACAATGAGCAGTTCTTC.

The chain recombines TRBV28 with TRBJ2-1; D is perhaps TRBD2 (5 bases). Per germline, CDR1 MDHEN and CDR2 SYDVKM. The CDR3 consists of 15 residues. V lost 6 bases and J lost 10, with 22 bases in between. CDR3 protein: CASRRSSLVYQEQFF. The CDR3 nucleotides read TGTGCCAGCAGGCGCAGCTCACTAGTTTATCAGGAGCAGTTCTTC.

This clonotype occurred many times. The chain links TRBV6-1 to TRBJ2-3; no reliable D call. Trimming shortened V by 0 bases and J by 4 bases, and 2 bases separated the two germline ends. Looked up from germline, CDR1 is MNHNS and CDR2 is SASEGT. The CDR3 contains 12 residues. The CDR3 DNA follows: TGTGCCAGCAGTGAAGCGTCAGATACGCAGTATTTT. It is translated as CASSEASDTQYF.

This clonotype was counted between two and nine times. The chain has TRBV5-1 and TRBJ2-1, with 14 bases aligning to TRBD2. The germline V gene encodes CDR1 SGHRS and CDR2 YFSETQ. V shed 7 bases, J shed 8 bases, and the junction held 2 bases outside the gene matches. The CDR3 is 13 amino acids. Here the CDR3 DNA reads TGCGCCAGCGGGACTAGCGGGAGCTATGAGCAGTTCTTC. The encoded protein is CASGTSGSYEQFF.

The genes are TRBV11-2 and TRBJ2-7, with D possibly being TRBD1 (5 bases). CDR1 is SGHAT and CDR2 is FQNNGV in the germline V gene. V was shortened by 2 bases and J by 4 bases, with 15 bases between the two germline ends. The CDR3 has 15 amino acids. The CDR3 DNA sequence: TGTGCCAGCAGCTTACGGTGGGGCCTCAATTACGAGCAGTACTTC. Its protein is CASSLRWGLNYEQYF.